The rows below give T cell receptor beta chains drawn from one sample of a study of long-term antiretroviral therapy in people with HIV. The protocol was immunoSEQ multiplex PCR, while the TCRdb copy is restricted to in-frame clones and leaves out a portion. The sample lists more than 20,000 clones; approximately 86% were seen once. Sequencing was performed on unsorted PBMCs, taken 1.8 years before starting antiretroviral therapy. Receptors originate from a man aged 50 or older with HIV. Both conserved end residues are part of each CDR3. The D gene is left open where the match is weak. The size field is filled for only some rows; it gives once, few, many or a size class.

J | length | D | size | V | CDR3 | DNA
TRBJ2-1 | 14 | . | . | TRBV10-3 | CAIKSEIQYNEQFF | TGTGCCATCAAGAGTGAAATACAATACAATGAGCAGTTCTTC
TRBJ1-1 | 13 | . | . | TRBV7-3 | CASSLTGNTEAFF | TGTGCCAGCAGCTTAACAGGGAACACTGAAGCTTTCTTT
TRBJ2-7 | 14 | TRBD1 | . | TRBV27 | CASSFTGQTYEQYF | TGTGCCAGCAGTTTCACGGGACAGACCTACGAGCAGTACTTC
TRBJ2-7 | 16 | . | . | TRBV15 | CATSRVGQGSSYEQYF | TGTGCCACCAGCAGAGTAGGGCAGGGGAGCTCCTACGAGCAGTACTTC
TRBJ2-2 | 17 | . | . | TRBV5-1 | CASSLGGAVLNTGELFF | TGCGCCAGCAGCTTGGGGGGAGCGGTGCTGAACACCGGGGAGCTGTTTTTT
TRBJ2-5 | 12 | . | . | TRBV5-1 | CASSLTQETQYF | TGCGCCAGCAGCTTGACTCAAGAGACCCAGTACTTC
TRBJ2-5 | 14 | . | few | TRBV2 | CASSDRTQQETQYF | TGTGCCAGCAGTGACAGGACACAACAAGAGACCCAGTACTTC
TRBJ2-2 | 14 | . | . | TRBV5-1 | CASKLPANTGELFF | TGCGCCAGCAAACTTCCGGCTAACACCGGGGAGCTGTTTTTT
TRBJ1-2 | 12 | . | . | TRBV28 | CASTLDSTGYTF | TGTGCCAGCACACTGGACAGTACGGGCTACACCTTC
TRBJ1-6 | 14 | . | medium-sized | TRBV5-1 | CASSLGKAPDGLHF | TGCGCCAGCAGCTTGGGCAAGGCCCCGGATGGCCTCCACTTT
TRBJ2-5 | 13 | . | . | TRBV28 | CASVGGPGETQYF | TGTGCCAGCGTGGGGGGCCCAGGAGAGACCCAGTACTTC
TRBJ2-7 | 13 | . | . | TRBV9 | CASSVDGGYEQYF | TGTGCCAGCAGCGTAGATGGGGGCTACGAGCAGTACTTC
TRBJ2-7 | 14 | . | . | TRBV14 | CASSRDTSSPEQYF | TGTGCCAGCAGCCGCGACACCAGTAGTCCCGAGCAGTACTTC
TRBJ2-5 | 15 | . | . | TRBV6-5 | CASSYGAGWGETQYF | TGTGCCAGCAGTTATGGGGCGGGTTGGGGGGAGACCCAGTACTTC
TRBJ1-2 | 13 | . | . | TRBV27 | CATGMYGSYGYTF | TGTGCCACCGGGATGTATGGCTCCTATGGCTACACCTTC
TRBJ1-1 | 13 | . | . | TRBV11-3 | CASSGQPNTEAFF | TGTGCCAGCAGTGGACAGCCGAACACTGAAGCTTTCTTT
TRBJ1-5 | 17 | . | . | TRBV4-1 | CASSQSPLFRRNQPQHF | TGCGCCAGCAGCCAAAGTCCCCTTTTTAGGAGAAATCAGCCCCAGCATTTT
TRBJ2-1 | 17 | TRBD1 | . | TRBV10-1 | CASGSSTGGQLYNEQFF | TGCGCCAGCGGAAGCTCCACAGGGGGTCAACTCTACAATGAGCAGTTCTTC
TRBJ2-3 | 15 | TRBD1 | . | TRBV18 | CASSPPGQSTDTQYF | TGTGCCAGCTCACCCCCGGGACAGAGCACAGATACGCAGTATTTT
TRBJ2-3 | 15 | . | once | TRBV6-6 | CASNYRGGGTDTQYF | TGTGCCAGCAATTATCGGGGCGGGGGCACAGATACGCAGTATTTT
TRBJ2-3 | 14 | . | . | TRBV5-4 | CASSLTGATDTQYF | TGTGCCAGCAGCTTGACGGGAGCCACAGATACGCAGTATTTT
TRBJ1-6 | 14 | . | . | TRBV30 | CAWSVRQYNSPLHF | TGTGCCTGGAGTGTAAGACAGTATAATTCACCCCTCCACTTT
TRBJ1-5 | 14 | . | . | TRBV6-1 | CASSVRFSNQPQHF | TGTGCCAGCAGTGTGCGGTTTAGCAATCAGCCCCAGCATTTT
TRBJ2-3 | 13 | . | . | TRBV19 | CASSTLRGDTQYF | TGTGCCAGTAGTACTCTTCGGGGGGATACGCAGTATTTT
TRBJ1-2 | 16 | TRBD1 | . | TRBV6-1 | CASSEWVGQGPLGYTF | TGTGCCAGCAGTGAATGGGTAGGACAGGGGCCCCTCGGCTACACCTTC
TRBJ1-3 | 15 | . | . | TRBV19 | CASTATPLGGNTIYF | TGTGCCAGTACCGCCACCCCGTTGGGCGGAAACACCATATATTTT
TRBJ1-2 | 13 | . | . | TRBV11-2 | CASSLDRAGGYTF | TGTGCCAGCAGCTTAGATAGGGCCGGGGGCTACACCTTC
TRBJ2-7 | 16 | TRBD1 | . | TRBV18 | CASSSLSGTGGNEQYF | TGTGCCAGCTCATCTCTTTCCGGGACAGGGGGCAACGAGCAGTACTTC
TRBJ2-7 | 13 | . | once | TRBV23-1 | CASSQRVAYEQYF | TGCGCCAGCAGTCAAAGGGTAGCCTACGAGCAGTACTTC
TRBJ2-7 | 16 | . | . | TRBV5-1 | CASSFGRASPNYEQYF | TGCGCCAGCAGCTTCGGAAGGGCAAGTCCAAACTACGAGCAGTACTTC
TRBJ1-1 | 14 | . | . | TRBV30 | CAWSRGGSYTEAFF | TGTGCCTGGAGTCGGGGGGGATCCTACACTGAAGCTTTCTTT
TRBJ1-4 | 14 | . | . | TRBV5-1 | CASSLAGANEKLFF | TGCGCCAGCAGCTTGGCGGGGGCTAATGAAAAACTGTTTTTT
TRBJ1-4 | 15 | . | . | TRBV19 | CASSFLEAANEKLFF | TGTGCCAGTAGTTTCCTGGAGGCCGCAAATGAAAAACTGTTTTTT
TRBJ1-1 | 13 | . | . | TRBV29-1 | CSEQAHLNTEAFF | TGCAGCGAACAGGCGCATCTGAACACTGAAGCTTTCTTT
TRBJ2-1 | 16 | . | . | TRBV7-3 | CASSPRLGAPYNEQFF | TGTGCCAGCAGCCCCCGTTTAGGTGCGCCCTACAATGAGCAGTTCTTC
TRBJ2-1 | 16 | . | . | TRBV4-3 | CASSSEGGANYNEQFF | TGCGCCAGCAGCTCGGAGGGGGGGGCAAACTACAATGAGCAGTTCTTC
TRBJ1-1 | 12 | . | . | TRBV7-3 | CASSSPGTEAFF | TGTGCCAGCAGCTCCCCGGGCACTGAAGCTTTCTTT
TRBJ2-7 | 14 | TRBD1 | . | TRBV6-5 | CASSFRQGSYEQYF | TGTGCCAGCAGTTTCCGACAGGGCTCCTACGAGCAGTACTTC